The 19 T cell receptor beta chains listed next were all sequenced from one sample in a study of control samples from healthy donors and cancer patients. Measured with immunoSEQ multiplex PCR; TCRdb has only the in-frame clones, and not every one. The data hold 150,000 to 200,000 clones, with about 93% observed a single time. Sequenced material: blood. All receptors derive from a woman aged 55-70 years in good health.

J is TRBJ1-1 and V is TRBV9, with D tentatively TRBD1 (5 bases). This CDR3 is built from 15 residues. CDR1 is SGDLS, CDR2 YYNGEE, per germline. The ends were cut back, 4 bases at V and 3 bases at J, with 16 bases in the middle. CDR3 sequence (DNA): TGTGCCAGCAGCCCAGGTGGGGGGGGGTACACTGAAGCTTTCTTT. It codes for CASSPGGGGYTEAFF.

This clone was seen a handful of times. This chain links TRBV5-1 with TRBJ1-3; possibly TRBD1 for D (5 bases). The ends were cut back, 1 base at V and 1 base at J, with 9 bases in the middle. Germline V CDR1 and CDR2: SGHRS, YFSETQ. This CDR3 is 15 amino acids long. CDR3 protein: CASSLTQGSGNTIYF. The DNA of the CDR3 is TGCGCCAGCAGCTTGACCCAGGGTTCTGGAAACACCATATATTTT.

The chain joins TRBV15 to TRBJ1-5; tentatively, D is TRBD1 (5 bases). Germline V gives CDR1 LNHNV, CDR2 YYDKDF (reference sequence). This CDR3 region has 16 residues. The germline V and J ends were trimmed by 6 bases and 0 bases, with 15 bases remaining between them. The CDR3: CATRGGTTYSNQPQHF. The CDR3 DNA follows: TGTGCCACCAGGGGGGGGACGACGTATAGCAATCAGCCCCAGCATTTT.

The V call is TRBV4-2, the J call TRBJ2-1, with TRBD2 identical over 10 bases. Per germline, CDR1 LGHNA and CDR2 YNFKEQ. CDR3 length: 17 amino acids. Germline trimming cut 1 base from V and 6 bases from J; bases unmatched to any gene: 9. The CDR3 is CASSQVRAGGLGNEQFF. CDR3 in DNA: TGTGCCAGCAGCCAAGTTCGAGCGGGGGGGTTAGGCAATGAGCAGTTCTTC.

V is TRBV4-2 and J is TRBJ1-1, with TRBD1 matching over 8 bases. V lost 0 bases, J lost 7 bases, and 7 bases stayed unmatched. The CDR3 runs to 15 residues. The germline V gene has CDR1 LGHNA and CDR2 YNFKEQ. CDR3: CASSQEGQGAGEAFF. Here the CDR3 DNA reads TGTGCCAGCAGCCAAGAGGGGCAGGGGGCAGGTGAAGCTTTCTTT.

This chain links TRBV28 with TRBJ1-6; no clear D. The CDR3 covers 13 residues. Trimming removed 5 bases at V and 5 bases at J, with 7 bases between. Looked up from germline, CDR1 is MDHEN and CDR2 is SYDVKM. The CDR3, as DNA: TGTGCCAGCAGTGCCATAAATAATTCACCCCTCCACTTT. Its translation is CASSAINNSPLHF.

Only one count was recorded for this clone. V usage is TRBV19 and J usage is TRBJ1-2, with D perhaps TRBD1 (5 bases). The germline CDR1 and CDR2 sequences are LNHDA and SQIVND (reference sequence). V was shortened by 8 bases and J by 4 bases, with 11 bases between the two germline ends. This CDR3 has 12 amino acids. Here the CDR3 DNA reads TGTGCCAGTGGGACCGGGACCTATGGCTACACCTTC. This encodes CASGTGTYGYTF.

The gene calls are TRBV19 and TRBJ1-1, with D tentatively TRBD1 (5 bases). In germline, CDR1 is LNHDA, CDR2 SQIVND (reference sequence). The CDR3 contains 13 residues. V was clipped by 3 bases and J by 8 bases, with 13 bases between them. Written as DNA, the CDR3 is TGTGCCAGTAGTATGAGTTGGCAGGGAGAAGCTTTCTTT. This translates into CASSMSWQGEAFF.

The genes are TRBV18 and TRBJ1-3; D perhaps matches TRBD1 (5 bases). CDR3 length: 15 residues. With 3 bases removed from V and 0 bases from J, the gap between germline ends came to 9 bases. The germline gives CDR1 KGHSH, CDR2 LQKENI. The CDR3 DNA follows: TGTGCCAGCTCACCTATGACAGACTCTGGAAACACCATATATTTT. Translation: CASSPMTDSGNTIYF.

The rearrangement links TRBV7-9 to TRBJ1-5; D is undetermined. The CDR3 runs to 12 residues. Trimming pared 6 bases from V and 5 bases from J, leaving 8 bases between. Germline V CDR1 and CDR2: SEHNR, FQNEAQ (reference sequence). The CDR3 nucleotides read TGTGCCAGCAGTTTAACGGATCAGCCCCAGCATTTT. Protein: CASSLTDQPQHF. Full variable domain (missing parts from reference TRBV7-9 and TRBJ1-5): DTGVSQNPRHKITKRGQNVTFRCDPISEHNRLYWYRQTLGQGPEFLTYFQNEAQLEKSRLLSDRFSAERPKGSFSTLEIQRTEQGDSAMYLCASSLTDQPQHFGDGTRLSIL.

The rearrangement joins TRBV19 to TRBJ1-6; maybe TRBD1 (6 bases). The V gene's germline CDR1 is LNHDA and CDR2 SQIVND (reference sequence). The germline V and J ends were trimmed by 10 bases and 4 bases, with 11 bases remaining between them. The CDR3 is 13 amino acids. CDR3 residues: CATRQEYNSPLHF. The DNA for the CDR3 is TGTGCCACCAGACAGGAGTATAATTCACCCCTCCACTTT.

The J gene is TRBJ1-1, the V gene TRBV6-5, with a weak D call TRBD1 (5 bases). There are 13 residues in the CDR3. The germline V and J ends were trimmed by 7 bases and 4 bases, with 13 bases remaining between them. Per germline, CDR1 MNHEY and CDR2 SVGAGI. The CDR3 DNA follows: TGTGCCAGCAACGGAGGGGTGATCACTGAAGCTTTCTTT. Translation: CASNGGVITEAFF.

This chain connects TRBV19 to TRBJ1-1, with D possibly being TRBD1 (5 bases). V dropped 3 bases and J dropped 7 bases, with 6 bases sitting between them. CDR3 length: 11 amino acids. The V gene's germline CDR1 is LNHDA and CDR2 SQIVND (reference sequence). The CDR3 nucleotides are TGTGCCAGTAGTATCAGGGATGAAGCTTTCTTT. Translation: CASSIRDEAFF. Drawing the rest from reference TRBV19 and TRBJ1-1, the complete variable domain is DGGITQSPKYLFRKEGQNVTLSCEQNLNHDAMYWYRQDPGQGLRLIYYSQIVNDFQKGDIAEGYSVSREKKESFPLTVTSAQKNPTAFYLCASSIRDEAFFGQGTRLTVV.

The chain is built from TRBV6-5 and TRBJ2-7; TRBD1 matches at 7 bases. Germline CDR1 reads MNHEY; CDR2 reads SVGAGI. J gave up 1 base and V 2 bases, and 8 bases lay outside the gene matches. CDR3 size: 16 residues. CDR3 protein: CASSYLTGLFSYEQYF. The DNA of the CDR3 is TGTGCCAGCAGTTACCTGACAGGGCTTTTTTCCTACGAGCAGTACTTC.

The V call is TRBV7-2, the J call TRBJ2-7; 7 bases line up with TRBD1. CDR3 length: 17 residues. Trimming removed 2 bases from V and 0 bases from J; junction bases left unmatched: 10. The germline CDR1 and CDR2 sequences are SGHTA and FQGNSA. The CDR3 loop reads CASSLYWSRQGSYEQYF. CDR3 in DNA: TGTGCCAGCAGCTTATATTGGTCGAGACAGGGCTCCTACGAGCAGTACTTC. The whole variable domain, filled in from reference TRBV7-2 and TRBJ2-7, reads GAGVSQSPSNKVTEKGKDVELRCDPISGHTALYWYRQSLGQGLEFLIYFQGNSAPDKSGLPSDRFSAERTGGSVSTLTIQRTQQEDSAVYLCASSLYWSRQGSYEQYFGPGTRLTVT.

The chain uses TRBV7-9 and TRBJ1-4; TRBD1 is a possible D gene (6 bases). Deletions cut 5 bases from V and 7 bases from J, with 29 bases between. The CDR3 has 19 amino acids. Germline V CDR1 and CDR2: SEHNR, FQNEAQ (reference sequence). DNA for the CDR3: TGTGCCAGCAGCCTAGGGATAGACGGACAGTGGACAAAAACTGAAAAACTGTTTTTT. Amino acid sequence: CASSLGIDGQWTKTEKLFF.

The rearrangement uses TRBV19 and TRBJ1-1, with no clear D. The V end lost 6 bases, the J end lost 6 bases, and 14 bases lay between the germline ends. There are 13 residues in the CDR3. CDR1 is LNHDA, CDR2 SQIVND, per germline (reference sequence). The CDR3 DNA sequence: TGTGCCAGTAGCTTTAATAACGCGGCTGAAGCTTTCTTT. Protein sequence: CASSFNNAAEAFF.

This clone was detected only a few times. The rearrangement links TRBV5-5 to TRBJ2-2; D perhaps matches TRBD2 (6 bases). V was shortened by 1 base and J by 1 base, with 11 bases between the two germline ends. The CDR3 is 16 amino acids. Per germline, CDR1 SGHKS and CDR2 YYEKEE (reference sequence). This CDR3 reads CASSLNGAGNTGELFF. The CDR3 nucleotides read TGTGCCAGCAGCTTGAACGGAGCGGGGAACACCGGGGAGCTGTTTTTT. Full variable domain (outside the CDR3, taken from reference TRBV5-5 and TRBJ2-2): DAGVTQSPTHLIKTRGQQVTLRCSPISGHKSVSWYQQVLGQGPQFIFQYYEKEERGRGNFPDRFSARQFPNYSSELNVNALLLGDSALYLCASSLNGAGNTGELFFGEGSRLTVL.

The V and J genes are TRBV5-1 and TRBJ2-2; 9 bases align to TRBD1. Germline lookup yields CDR1 SGHRS and CDR2 YFSETQ. V was clipped by 6 bases and J by 4 bases; unmatched bases: 4. There are 14 residues in the CDR3. The CDR3 region has the DNA TGCGCCAGCACGGACAGGGGTGGCACCGGGGAGCTGTTTTTT. Translating gives CASTDRGGTGELFF.